Listed below are T cell receptor beta chains from one sample, sequenced in a study of post-analysis software for immune sequencing data. One entry per CDR3 protein results from TCRdb running MiXCR on the PCR reads. The sample carries approximately 460,000 distinct CDR3 sequences, roughly 45% recorded once. Sequencing was carried out using blood. Receptors originate from a girl under 18 with multiple sclerosis. The CDR3 runs from the conserved cysteine through the conserved F or W. A D gene is named only where the DNA matches it firmly. The size entry is marked missing in some rows and otherwise reads once, few, many or a size class.

TGTGCCAGCAGTGAGAACAGGGCATTACATCAGCCCCAGCATTTT	CASSENRALHQPQHF	once	TRBJ1-5	NA	15	TRBV2
TGTGCCAGCACTGCGGGAGGGGCTTACCAAGAGACCCAGTACTTC	CASTAGGAYQETQYF	few	TRBJ2-5	TRBD2	15	TRBV7-9
TGTGCCAGTAGTACCGCCTCCGGGACAGAGTACTCCTACGAGCAGTACTTC	CASSTASGTEYSYEQYF	NA	TRBJ2-7	TRBD1	17	TRBV19
TGTGCCAGCAGCCCCCTCCGGGACCGCGGGAGTCTTAGGCATGGCTACACCTTC	CASSPLRDRGSLRHGYTF	few	TRBJ1-2	NA	18	TRBV7-6
TGCAGCGTTGAAAGGGGAACCTTATCAAGTGACCTCCAAGAGACCCAGTACTTC	CSVERGTLSSDLQETQYF	NA	TRBJ2-5	NA	18	TRBV29-1
TGCGCCAGCAGTGAGTCAGGGGGGAGGGCAGATACGCAGTATTTT	CASSESGGRADTQYF	NA	TRBJ2-3	NA	15	TRBV10-2
TGTGCCAGCAGCCAAGGGGGACTAGCAGAAGAGACCCAGTACTTC	CASSQGGLAEETQYF	NA	TRBJ2-5	TRBD2	15	TRBV3-1
TGCAGTGCTTCCCCTCTAGCGGGGCTATACAATGAGCAGTTCTTC	CSASPLAGLYNEQFF	NA	TRBJ2-1	TRBD2	15	TRBV20-1
TGTGCCAGCAGCCATAACAGGGGGATCTACGAGCAGTACTTC	CASSHNRGIYEQYF	NA	TRBJ2-7	TRBD1	14	TRBV14
TGTGCCAGCGTGCCCCGGGAGCGGGGAGATACGCAGTATTTT	CASVPRERGDTQYF	NA	TRBJ2-3	TRBD2	14	TRBV11-1
TGTGCCAGCAGCCAGGGAAGGCTAGCGGGAGCCTACGAGCAGTACTTC	CASSQGRLAGAYEQYF	NA	TRBJ2-7	TRBD2	16	TRBV14
TGTGCCAGCAGCCAAGGTAGCGGGAGCCCCCCCGGGGAGCTGTTTTTT	CASSQGSGSPPGELFF	NA	TRBJ2-2	TRBD2	16	TRBV4-2
TGTGCCAGCAGCCCCACGGCAGAACAAGAGACCCAGTACTTC	CASSPTAEQETQYF	NA	TRBJ2-5	NA	14	TRBV7-3
TGTGCCAGCAGCGTAGAAGGACTAGTTAGCACAGATACGCAGTATTTT	CASSVEGLVSTDTQYF	NA	TRBJ2-3	TRBD2	16	TRBV9
TGCGCCAGCAGCCAAGCTGCGGGAGGGGAGACAGATACGCAGTATTTT	CASSQAAGGETDTQYF	NA	TRBJ2-3	TRBD2	16	TRBV4-1
TGTGCCAGCAGTTTCGACAGGGTTGGTGGGTTTACTAATGAAAAACTGTTTTTT	CASSFDRVGGFTNEKLFF	few	TRBJ1-4	TRBD1	18	TRBV6-5
TGTGCCAGCAGTGAATTTTTCACAGATACGCAGTATTTT	CASSEFFTDTQYF	few	TRBJ2-3	NA	13	TRBV6-4
TGTGCCACCAGCAGAGGACAGGGTTCCTACAATGAGCAGTTCTTC	CATSRGQGSYNEQFF	NA	TRBJ2-1	TRBD1	15	TRBV15
TGCGCCAGCAGCTTGGGGCAGAACCGAGAGACCCAGTACTTC	CASSLGQNRETQYF	NA	TRBJ2-5	NA	14	TRBV5-1
TGTGCCAGCAGTCTCTCCTTCAGGCGGAGCTCTGGGGCCAACGTCCTGACTTTC	CASSLSFRRSSGANVLTF	NA	TRBJ2-6	NA	18	TRBV7-6
TGTGCCAGCAGTGAAGATCGGGCGACCTCCTACGAGCAGTACTTC	CASSEDRATSYEQYF	NA	TRBJ2-7	NA	15	TRBV2
TGTGCCAGCAGCTTGAACAGGGGAGGTACCGGGGAGCTGTTTTTT	CASSLNRGGTGELFF	NA	TRBJ2-2	NA	15	TRBV11-2
TGTGCCAGCAGCTCCCCGAGGATTAGCGGGCAAGCTTACAATGAGCAGTTCTTC	CASSSPRISGQAYNEQFF	few	TRBJ2-1	TRBD2	18	TRBV7-2
TGCAGCGTTGCGGGACTAGCGATCTACGAGCAGTACTTC	CSVAGLAIYEQYF	few	TRBJ2-7	TRBD2	13	TRBV29-1
TGCGCCAGCAGCCAAGGCGGAGTCAATGAGCAGTTCTTC	CASSQGGVNEQFF	NA	TRBJ2-1	NA	13	TRBV4-1
TGCAGCGTTGAATACAATGAGCAGTTCTTC	CSVEYNEQFF	NA	TRBJ2-1	NA	10	TRBV29-1
TGTGCCAGCAGTTTATCCCGGACTAGCGGGACCGAGCAGTACTTC	CASSLSRTSGTEQYF	NA	TRBJ2-7	TRBD2	15	TRBV27
TGTGCCAGCAGTAAATGGGACCGACGGTACGAGCAGTACTTC	CASSKWDRRYEQYF	NA	TRBJ2-7	NA	14	TRBV27
TGTGCCAGCAGTTACTGGGCTCCGGGACAGGCCTCTGGGGCCAACGTCCTGACTTTC	CASSYWAPGQASGANVLTF	NA	TRBJ2-6	TRBD1	19	TRBV6-5
TGTGCCAGCAGTGACACCACGAGGAACACTGAAGCTTTCTTT	CASSDTTRNTEAFF	NA	TRBJ1-1	NA	14	TRBV28
TGTGCCAGCAGCCAAGGCCTAGCCTACAATGAGCAGTTCTTC	CASSQGLAYNEQFF	few	TRBJ2-1	NA	14	TRBV4-2
TGCAGTGCTAAAGAAGATAGCAATCAGCCCCAGCATTTT	CSAKEDSNQPQHF	NA	TRBJ1-5	NA	13	TRBV20-1
TGCGCCAGCAGCTTGGCCGAGGAGGGTGGCTACACCTTC	CASSLAEEGGYTF	few	TRBJ1-2	NA	13	TRBV5-1
TGTGCCAGCTCAGCACAGGGGATGAACACTGAAGCTTTCTTT	CASSAQGMNTEAFF	once	TRBJ1-1	TRBD1	14	TRBV18
TGCAGTGCTAGAGTCCCAGGGAGAGTATTGAACACTGAAGCTTTCTTT	CSARVPGRVLNTEAFF	NA	TRBJ1-1	NA	16	TRBV20-1
TGCGCCAGCAGCGGGGGGACAGGAAGAATAGAGACCCAGTACTTC	CASSGGTGRIETQYF	few	TRBJ2-5	TRBD1	15	TRBV5-1
TGTGCCAGCAGCCAAGAAGGTTCCAGCGATAGAATAGACACAGATACGCAGTATTTT	CASSQEGSSDRIDTDTQYF	few	TRBJ2-3	NA	19	TRBV14
TGCAGTGTTTCTCGTGGCGGGAGGGCCTGGAATGAGCAGTTCTTC	CSVSRGGRAWNEQFF	NA	TRBJ2-1	TRBD2	15	TRBV20-1
TGTGCCAGCAGTGACGAGGTTATTGGCTACACCTTC	CASSDEVIGYTF	few	TRBJ1-2	NA	12	TRBV28
TGCGTCAGCAGCGATCTAGCGGGAACAGATACGCAGTATTTT	CVSSDLAGTDTQYF	NA	TRBJ2-3	TRBD2	14	TRBV5-1
TGCAGTGCTAGAATGCCCCCGGGACAGGGTCAACAGCCCCAGCATTTT	CSARMPPGQGQQPQHF	NA	TRBJ1-5	TRBD1	16	TRBV20-1
TGTGCCAGCAGTTCCCAAATCAATGAGCAGTTCTTC	CASSSQINEQFF	NA	TRBJ2-1	NA	12	TRBV28
TGTGCCAGCAGACCTTTGGCTAGGTACTACGAGCAGTACTTC	CASRPLARYYEQYF	few	TRBJ2-7	NA	14	TRBV28
TGTGCCACTCCCACGGCCCAGCATTTT	CATPTAQHF	NA	TRBJ1-5	NA	9	TRBV6-2/TRBV6-3
TGCAGTGCTAGCGACCTAGCGGGAGGGCCCTACGAGCAGTACTTC	CSASDLAGGPYEQYF	few	TRBJ2-7	TRBD2	15	TRBV20-1
TGTGCCAACAGTGCCCTCGGGACCCATACCTACGAGCAGTACTTC	CANSALGTHTYEQYF	NA	TRBJ2-7	NA	15	TRBV27
TGTGCCACCAGCAGAGATGATGCCGGGGAAGAGACCCAGTACTTC	CATSRDDAGEETQYF	NA	TRBJ2-5	NA	15	TRBV15
TGTGCCACCAGCAGAGGGACAGGGCCCACCTACGAGCAGTACTTC	CATSRGTGPTYEQYF	NA	TRBJ2-7	TRBD1	15	TRBV15
TGTGCCAGCAGCCCTTTTCGGTACAATGAGCAGTTCTTC	CASSPFRYNEQFF	once	TRBJ2-1	NA	13	TRBV7-2
TGCAGTGCTAGGGGGGGTGCATCCCTAGATACGCAGTATTTT	CSARGGASLDTQYF	NA	TRBJ2-3	NA	14	TRBV20-1
TGTGCCAGCAGTTACGCCAGGGATAAGAGGAATGAGCAGTTCTTC	CASSYARDKRNEQFF	NA	TRBJ2-1	NA	15	TRBV6-6
TGCGCCAGCAGCTTCCGGGGACAGATTAACACTGAAGCTTTCTTT	CASSFRGQINTEAFF	NA	TRBJ1-1	TRBD1	15	TRBV5-1
TGTGCCAGCAGTTCGGGACTAGCCAAGGAGCAGTACTTC	CASSSGLAKEQYF	NA	TRBJ2-7	TRBD2	13	TRBV12-3/TRBV12-4
TGCAGTGCTAGGCCGGGGTCGTCGAGGAATTCACCCCTCCACTTT	CSARPGSSRNSPLHF	NA	TRBJ1-6	NA	15	TRBV20-1
TGCAGCGTTCGGCAAAGAGCCTACGAGCAGTACTTC	CSVRQRAYEQYF	few	TRBJ2-7	NA	12	TRBV29-1
TGTGCCAGCAGTTCAAGTCTGGATCAGCCCCAGCATTTT	CASSSSLDQPQHF	few	TRBJ1-5	NA	13	TRBV6-5
TGTGCCAGCAGAGAAGGGGGGGGACACCGCCAAGAGACCCAGTACTTC	CASREGGGHRQETQYF	NA	TRBJ2-5	NA	16	TRBV6-1